The 7 T cell receptor beta chains below come from one sample, sequenced in a study of CD8 T cells in ankylosing spondylitis. TCRdb re-analysed the 5' RACE reads in MiXCR, keeping a single row per CDR3 protein. The data hold around 150,000 distinct CDR3 sequences, with approximately 20% observed a single time. The sequencing input was blood, either unsorted or a sorted T cell fraction (not recorded which). The receptors derive from a male donor with ankylosing spondylitis or in good health (not recorded which).

This clonotype was detected only a few times. CDR3 sequence reads: CASTQFTEAFF. CDR3 DNA: TGTGCCAGCACTCAGTTCACCGAAGCTTTCTTT. The chain couples TRBV6-5 to TRBJ1-1; no firm D call. Deletions cut 7 bases from V and 8 bases from J, with 11 bases between. Germline V lookup: CDR1 MNHEY, CDR2 SVGAGI. CDR3 size: 11 residues.

This clonotype was recorded many times. The chain has TRBV5-1 and TRBJ2-1; weak D call: TRBD1 (5 bases). CDR1 and CDR2 (germline): SGHRS, YFSETQ. This CDR3 comprises 15 residues. V lost 4 bases to trimming and J lost 1 base, with 12 bases between them. The chain's CDR3 is CASSPGRGSYNEQFF. In nucleotides, the CDR3 is TGCGCCAGCAGCCCCGGTAGGGGTTCCTACAATGAGCAGTTCTTC.

This clonotype was seen repeatedly, ten times or more. The chain carries TRBV12-3 or TRBV12-4 and TRBJ1-5, with D unresolved. The CDR3 spans 13 residues. The V gene lost 2 bases and the J gene lost 7 bases, with 9 bases spanning the gap. The CDR3 sequence is CASSLSRDQPQHF. CDR3 coding DNA: TGTGCCAGCAGTTTATCCAGAGACCAGCCCCAGCATTTT.

This clonotype was seen at least ten times. The chain uses TRBV7-9 and TRBJ1-4, with D perhaps TRBD1 (6 bases). With 1 base removed from V and 7 bases from J, the gap between germline ends came to 16 bases. The CDR3 extends over 16 amino acids. Per the germline V gene, CDR1 is SEHNR and CDR2 is FQNEAQ (reference sequence). The CDR3 region has the DNA TGTGCCAGCAGCTTAGTACACAGGGCGGTCGGTGAAAAACTGTTTTTT. Its protein is CASSLVHRAVGEKLFF.

The J gene is TRBJ2-3, the V gene TRBV7-2; D is perhaps TRBD1 (5 bases). The CDR3 has 12 residues. V was clipped by 5 bases and J by 8 bases, with 11 bases between them. Germline values: CDR1 SGHTA, CDR2 FQGNSA. CDR3 amino acids: CASSTAQGTQYF. CDR3 bases: TGTGCCAGCAGCACTGCGCAGGGTACGCAGTATTTT. Full variable domain (remainder filled in from reference TRBV7-2 and TRBJ2-3): GAGVSQSPSNKVTEKGKDVELRCDPISGHTALYWYRQSLGQGLEFLIYFQGNSAPDKSGLPSDRFSAERTGGSVSTLTIQRTQQEDSAVYLCASSTAQGTQYFGPGTRLTVL.

This clonotype has a single count. This chain joins TRBV20-1 and TRBJ2-1; 9 nucleotides match TRBD2. Germline-derived CDR1 and CDR2 are DFQATT and SNEGSKA (reference sequence). The CDR3 length is 13 residues. J lost 6 bases, V lost 6 bases, and 6 bases had no gene match. For the CDR3, the DNA is TGCAGTGCCCCGGTAGCGGGAGTCAATGAGCAGTTCTTC. Translating it yields CSAPVAGVNEQFF.

The chain recombines TRBV4-2 with TRBJ1-5; TRBD1 matches at 7 bases. CDR3 length: 15 amino acids. With V trimmed by 0 bases and J by 7 bases, 6 bases remained unmatched. CDR1 and CDR2 from the germline V gene are LGHNA and YNFKEQ. The CDR3 reads CASSQDPGGGQPQHF. DNA of the CDR3: TGTGCCAGCAGCCAAGATCCAGGGGGAGGACAGCCCCAGCATTTT.